Each of the 25 T cell receptor beta chains below was sequenced from the same sample in a study of T-cell reconstitution after alpha-beta-depleted transplantation in children. The authors prepared the TCRbeta library with unique molecular identifiers. TCRdb re-called the PCR reads with MiXCR, one entry per CDR3 protein. The sample has almost 500,000 distinct CDR3 sequences; about an eighth are singletons. The starting material was PBMCs from the stem cell graft donor, obtained from the stem cell graft. Receptors were obtained from a human donor who donated a stem cell graft to a child with combined immunodeficiency.

This clonotype was recorded at least ten times. This chain joins TRBV25-1 and TRBJ2-7, with 7 nucleotides matching TRBD2. The CDR3 is 14 amino acids. In germline, CDR1 is MGHDK, CDR2 SYGVNS. Trimming removed 1 base from V and 6 bases from J; junction bases left unmatched: 6. As DNA, the CDR3 is TGTGCCAGCAGTGAATCACAGTGGACTAGCGAGCAGTACTTC. Its protein product is CASSESQWTSEQYF.

This clonotype was detected once. V and J are TRBV12-3 or TRBV12-4 and TRBJ1-6, with D perhaps matching TRBD1 (6 bases). The V and J ends lost 3 bases and 8 bases respectively, with 11 bases between them. The CDR3 has 14 residues. The CDR3 region is CASSLGTLHSPLHF. CDR3 nucleotide sequence: TGTGCCAGCAGTTTGGGGACACTCCATTCACCCCTCCACTTT.

The chain recombines TRBV7-3 with TRBJ2-5; 11 positions agree with TRBD2. Trimming cost V 8 bases and J 1 base; bases outside gene matches: 9. Germline CDR1 and CDR2: SGHTA and FQGTGA. This CDR3 is 16 amino acids long. The CDR3 protein is CASAPSGTSGQETQYF. The CDR3 region has the DNA TGTGCCAGCGCCCCCTCCGGGACTAGCGGCCAAGAGACCCAGTACTTC.

This clonotype was recorded a few times. CDR3 in amino acids: CASSFSFWLAGENGIEQFF. The CDR3 nucleotides are TGTGCCAGCAGCTTTAGCTTCTGGTTAGCGGGAGAAAACGGAATTGAGCAGTTCTTC. The rearrangement joins TRBV3-1 to TRBJ2-1; 9 bases match TRBD2. The CDR3 runs to 19 residues. With 5 bases clipped from V and 9 bases from J, the junction kept 23 bases outside the gene matches. CDR1 is LGHDT, CDR2 YNNKEL, per germline (reference sequence).

The V call is TRBV2, the J call TRBJ1-6, with D maybe TRBD1 (5 bases). This CDR3 spans 13 amino acids. The germline CDR1 and CDR2 sequences are SNHLY and FYNNEI. V was pared by 11 bases and J by 8 bases, with 16 bases between. The CDR3 sequence: CARGRVKDSPLHF. In DNA form, the CDR3 reads TGTGCCCGGGGGAGGGTGAAAGATTCACCCCTCCACTTT.

Concerning this clonotype itself: The missing conserved phenylalanine or tryptophan at the end of this CDR3 makes a read error likely. This chain uses TRBV9 with TRBJ1-4; 7 nucleotides align to TRBD1. The CDR3 loop spans 14 amino acids. The junction had 4 bases not matched to a gene; V was cut back by 4 bases and J by 4 bases. Germline V gives CDR1 SGDLS, CDR2 YYNGEE. As DNA, the CDR3 is TGTGCCAGCAGCCCATGGGACAGTAATGAAAAACTGTTTTGT. Its protein is CASSPWDSNEKLFC.

This chain uses TRBV12-3 or TRBV12-4 with TRBJ2-5; unclear D gene. The CDR3 consists of 14 residues. V lost 3 bases and J lost 5, with 13 bases in between. For the CDR3, the DNA is TGTGCCAGCAGTTTTGGGGTAGGGCTGGAGACCCAGTACTTC. Its translation: CASSFGVGLETQYF.

The table lists this clonotype with many counts. The CDR3 DNA sequence: TGCAGTGCCCCCCAGACATCCGCGAACACTGAAGCTTTCTTT. Translated: CSAPQTSANTEAFF. The V and J genes are TRBV20-1 and TRBJ1-1; D is uncertain. The ends were cut back, 6 bases at V and 1 base at J, with 15 bases in the middle. This CDR3 spans 14 amino acids. Germline V lookup: CDR1 DFQATT, CDR2 SNEGSKA (reference sequence).

This clonotype was observed a few times. V and J are TRBV7-8 and TRBJ2-7; 7 bases agree with TRBD1. V was pared by 6 bases and J by 2 bases, with 7 bases of the junction left unmatched. The CDR3 covers 14 residues. Germline V CDR1 and CDR2: SGHVS, FQNEAQ. CDR3 DNA sequence: TGTGCCAGCAGGCCGGGACAGCCTACCTACGAGCAGTACTTC. This gives the protein CASRPGQPTYEQYF.

This clonotype was seen a few times. The V gene is TRBV14, the J gene TRBJ2-5, with TRBD1 identical over 8 bases. Germline CDR1 SGHDN, CDR2 FVKESK. The CDR3 totals 14 residues. The trim removed 3 bases at V and 5 bases at J, leaving 5 bases unmatched. The CDR3 nucleotides read TGTGCCAGCAGCCATCGGACAGGGATCGAGACCCAGTACTTC. Protein sequence: CASSHRTGIETQYF. The full variable domain, in which reference TRBV14 and TRBJ2-5 provide the parts outside the CDR3, is EAGVTQFPSHSVIEKGQTVTLRCDPISGHDNLYWYRRVMGKEIKFLLHFVKESKQDESGMPNNRFLAERTGGTYSTLKVQPAELEDSGVYFCASSHRTGIETQYFGPGTRLLVL.

This sequence joins TRBV24-1 and TRBJ2-1; the D gene is possibly TRBD1 (6 bases). CDR3 length: 15 residues. Germline V gene lookup returns CDR1 KGHDR and CDR2 SFDVKD. Trimming left V 2 bases short and J 7 bases short, with 14 bases between. The CDR3 sequence: CATSDSPGVVNEQFF. The CDR3 nucleotides are TGTGCCACCAGTGATTCCCCAGGGGTGGTGAATGAGCAGTTCTTC.

A few counts support this clonotype. The DNA of the CDR3 is TGTGCCTGGAGTGTTGGTCTACGAAACACCGGGGAGCTGTTTTTT. As protein: CAWSVGLRNTGELFF. The rearrangement links TRBV30 to TRBJ2-2, with unresolved D. The CDR3 sequence is 15 residues long. CDR1 is GTSNPN and CDR2 is SVGIG in the germline V gene (reference sequence). V was cut by 0 bases and J by 2 bases, with 10 bases left in between.

This sequence joins TRBV19 and TRBJ2-2, with unresolved D. There are 11 residues in the CDR3. The germline V gene has CDR1 LNHDA and CDR2 SQIVND (reference sequence). V was shortened by 3 bases and J by 8 bases, with 4 bases between the two germline ends. The CDR3: CASSMGGELFF. The CDR3 region has the DNA TGTGCCAGTAGTATGGGTGGGGAGCTGTTTTTT.

The chain couples TRBV12-3 or TRBV12-4 to TRBJ2-1; 10 bases line up with TRBD1. The J segment lost 6 bases and the V segment lost 5 bases, leaving 4 bases of the junction unmatched. CDR3 length: 14 amino acids. The CDR3 DNA reads as TGTGCCAGCAGTCCTTGGACAGGGGGCAATGAGCAGTTCTTC. Amino acid sequence: CASSPWTGGNEQFF.

This clonotype appeared a few times. J is TRBJ1-2 and V is TRBV7-9; D possibly corresponds to TRBD1 (6 bases). V lost 4 bases and J lost 7, with 25 bases in between. Germline CDR1 reads SEHNR; CDR2 reads FQNEAQ (reference sequence). The CDR3 contains 17 residues. Written as DNA, the CDR3 is TGTGCCAGCAGCTCAAGGGGGGGTATCAGCCGTTCAGGTGGCTACACCTTC. This gives the protein CASSSRGGISRSGGYTF.

This clonotype occurred many times. The V gene is TRBV5-6, the J gene TRBJ2-1, with D possibly called TRBD1 or TRBD2 (5 bases each). V lost 0 bases, J lost 3 bases, and 10 bases lay in between. This CDR3 is built from 15 residues. Germline V lookup: CDR1 SGHDT, CDR2 YYEEEE. The CDR3 spells CASSLVRDGYNEQFF. The CDR3 bases are TGTGCCAGCAGCTTGGTCCGGGACGGCTACAATGAGCAGTTCTTC.

This clonotype has a count of ten or more. The rearrangement joins TRBV29-1 to TRBJ2-3; a possible D gene is TRBD2 (6 bases). This CDR3 region has 14 residues. Trimming removed 3 bases at V and 1 base at J, with 11 bases between. Germline V CDR1 and CDR2: SQVTM, ANQGSEA. The CDR3, as DNA: TGCAGCGTTGAGGAGGCTAGCGGCACAGATACGCAGTATTTT. Amino acids: CSVEEASGTDTQYF.

The sample holds a few counts of this clonotype. The chain combines TRBV7-2 with TRBJ2-1; the D gene is possibly TRBD1 (6 bases). There are 14 residues in the CDR3. Trimming shortened V by 1 base and J by 8 bases, and 12 bases separated the two germline ends. Germline assignment: CDR1 SGHTA and CDR2 FQGNSA. The CDR3 here is CASSLVTEGDEQFF. The CDR3 nucleotides are TGTGCCAGCAGCTTAGTAACTGAGGGGGATGAGCAGTTCTTC.

This clonotype was recorded at least ten times. This chain links TRBV12-3 or TRBV12-4 with TRBJ2-3; D unresolved. This CDR3 spans 12 amino acids. V shed 3 bases and J shed 2 bases, with 3 bases lying between them. This chain's CDR3 is CASSFFTDTQYF. Here the CDR3 DNA reads TGTGCCAGCAGTTTCTTCACAGATACGCAGTATTTT.

This clonotype was counted between two and nine times. The chain employs TRBV12-3 or TRBV12-4 and TRBJ1-1; unclear D gene. The V and J ends lost 6 bases and 4 bases respectively, with 12 bases between them. This CDR3 comprises 13 residues. CDR3: CASRRAWGTEAFF. The CDR3 nucleotides are TGTGCCAGCAGAAGGGCGTGGGGCACTGAAGCTTTCTTT.

This clonotype was detected only a few times. The V call is TRBV12-3 or TRBV12-4, the J call TRBJ2-6; possible D gene TRBD2, 6 bases. The CDR3 length is 16 residues. V was clipped by 7 bases and J by 0 bases, with 13 bases between them. The CDR3 nucleotides are TGTGCCAGCACCCAAGGTAGCGGCTCTGGGGCCAACGTCCTGACTTTC. Amino acids: CASTQGSGSGANVLTF.

This clonotype was recorded a few times. The V call is TRBV24-1, the J call TRBJ2-7, with 10 bases that match TRBD2. V lost 7 bases, J lost 0 bases, and 5 bases stayed unmatched. The germline V gene encodes CDR1 KGHDR and CDR2 SFDVKD. This CDR3 has 15 residues. The CDR3 protein is CATSPAGGTSYEQYF. As DNA, the CDR3 is TGTGCCACCAGCCCAGCGGGAGGGACCTCCTACGAGCAGTACTTC.

This clonotype has just a few counts. The chain is built from TRBV20-1 and TRBJ2-1; TRBD2 aligns across 11 bases. J gave up 6 bases and V 0 bases, and 1 base lay outside the gene matches. The CDR3 covers 14 residues. Germline loops: CDR1 DFQATT, CDR2 SNEGSKA (reference sequence). The CDR3 protein is CSARETSGGNEQFF. For the CDR3, the DNA is TGCAGTGCTAGAGAAACTAGCGGGGGCAATGAGCAGTTCTTC.

About this clonotype itself: This is likely a read error, given that the CDR3 carries no conserved phenylalanine or tryptophan at its end. This sequence joins TRBV18 and TRBJ2-6; no reliable D call. The V gene's germline CDR1 is KGHSH and CDR2 LQKENI. The CDR3 contains 16 residues. Trimming took off 3 bases at V and 1 base at J, with 10 bases between the two ends. CDR3 region: CASSPRTLSGANVLTY. CDR3 nucleotides: TGTGCCAGCTCACCCCGGACGCTTTCTGGGGCCAACGTCCTGACTTAC.

In this sample, this clonotype turned up many times. The chain couples TRBV24-1 to TRBJ2-4; D unresolved. V lost 0 bases, J lost 6 bases, and 5 bases lay in between. The CDR3 is 13 residues long. The germline V gene has CDR1 KGHDR and CDR2 SFDVKD. In nucleotides, the CDR3 is TGTGCCACCAGTGATTTGGGACGAAACATTCAGTACTTC. It codes for CATSDLGRNIQYF.